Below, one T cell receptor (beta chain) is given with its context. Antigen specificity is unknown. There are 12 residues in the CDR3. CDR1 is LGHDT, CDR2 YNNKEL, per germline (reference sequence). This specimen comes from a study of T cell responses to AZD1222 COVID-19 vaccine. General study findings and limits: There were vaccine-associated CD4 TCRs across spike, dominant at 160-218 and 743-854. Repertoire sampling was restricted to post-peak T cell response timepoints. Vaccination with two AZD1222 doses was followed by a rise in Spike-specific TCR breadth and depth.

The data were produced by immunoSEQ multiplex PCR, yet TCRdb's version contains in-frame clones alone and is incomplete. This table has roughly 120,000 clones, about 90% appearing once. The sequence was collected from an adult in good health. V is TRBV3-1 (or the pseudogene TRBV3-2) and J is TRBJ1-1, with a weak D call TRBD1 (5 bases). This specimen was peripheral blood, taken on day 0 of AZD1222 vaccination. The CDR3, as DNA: TGTGCAACCGGGGGGGGTAACACTGAAGCTTTCTTT. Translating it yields CATGGGNTEAFF.